The subject of this entry is one T cell receptor (beta chain). Antigen: not known. The data were obtained in a study of T cell responses to AZD1222 COVID-19 vaccine. Overall study results and limits: At baseline, just a handful of AZD1222 recipients tested seropositive. The study sampled repertoires only after the peak T cell response. As reported, nearly half of all spike-specific TCRs target variant regions that are unmutated. Across spike, vaccine-associated CD4 TCRs were found, dominant at 160-218 and 743-854.

Some clones are missing from TCRdb's copy, which holds only in-frame ones; the method was immunoSEQ multiplex PCR. This table has approximately 190,000 clones, around 92% appearing once. The CDR3 loop spans 18 amino acids. Germline V CDR1 and CDR2: SGDLS, YYNGEE. Trimming pared 3 bases from V and 0 bases from J, leaving 22 bases between. V is TRBV9 and J is TRBJ2-7, with D possibly being TRBD1 (6 bases). Sequences were derived from peripheral blood, sampled on day 0 of AZD1222 vaccination. This TCR came from an adult in good health. The CDR3 loop reads CASSAGQTPRWGSYEQYF. Here the CDR3 DNA reads TGTGCCAGCAGCGCTGGACAGACCCCTCGGTGGGGCTCCTACGAGCAGTACTTC.